These 30 T cell receptor beta chains originate from one sample sequenced in a study of regulatory T cells in long-lasting Graves disease. Time point here: persistent/refractory GD, antithyroid drugs over 5 years with positive TRAb. RNA from PBMCs was the source of the TCR library. For TCR beta, libraries came from iRepertoire HTBI primers and Arm-PCR of CDR3 regions. From the multiplex PCR reads, TCRdb called clonotypes with MiXCR, one entry per CDR3 protein. The sample shows about 470,000 distinct CDR3 sequences, about a fifth of them seen only once. The starting material was peripheral blood mononuclear cells (PBMCs), obtained when the disease was refractory, from a patient treated with antithyroid drugs. The source of these receptors is a female donor with Graves disease.

This clonotype occurred a few times. J is TRBJ2-2 and V is TRBV27; 16 bases line up with TRBD2. J lost 6 bases, V lost 4 bases, and 8 bases had no gene match. Germline assignment: CDR1 MNHEY and CDR2 SMNVEV (reference sequence). This CDR3 is built from 18 residues. CDR3 residues: CASSSPGLAGGIPGELFF. CDR3 nucleotide sequence: TGTGCCAGCAGTTCACCGGGACTAGCGGGAGGGATACCCGGGGAGCTGTTTTTT.

This clonotype has only a few counts. The chain recombines TRBV5-1 with TRBJ2-5; the D gene could be TRBD1 or TRBD2 (5 bases each). Germline values: CDR1 SGHRS, CDR2 YFSETQ. Between the trimmed V and J ends, which lost 0 bases and 1 base, there was a span of 13 bases. CDR3 size: 16 residues. DNA for the CDR3: TGCGCCAGCAGCTTGGCCCCGGGGCCAAGCCAAGAGACCCAGTACTTC. As protein: CASSLAPGPSQETQYF.

CDR3 sequence (DNA): TGTGCCAGCAGCGTTTCCTACGGCGACTATGGCTACACCTTC. Protein: CASSVSYGDYGYTF. The chain links TRBV9 to TRBJ1-2; no firm D call. Germline assignment: CDR1 SGDLS and CDR2 YYNGEE. This CDR3 has 14 residues. Deletions cut 2 bases from V and 3 bases from J, with 11 bases between.

The chain couples TRBV20-1 to TRBJ2-7; 12 bases map to TRBD2. Germline CDR1 is DFQATT and CDR2 is SNEGSKA (reference sequence). V lost 6 bases to trimming and J lost 4 bases; unmatched junction nucleotides: 7. The length of the CDR3 is 14 residues. In nucleotides, the CDR3 is TGCAGTGCCGACGGACTAGCGGGATCGTACGAGCAGTACTTC. Encoded protein: CSADGLAGSYEQYF.

This clonotype was detected many times. The V and J genes are TRBV2 and TRBJ2-5; possibly TRBD2 for D (5 bases). V lost 8 bases and J lost 2, with 18 bases in between. Germline CDR1 SNHLY, CDR2 FYNNEI. The CDR3 runs to 15 residues. In DNA form, the CDR3 reads TGTGCCAGCTCATCCCCCCGGACTGCTCAAGAGACCCAGTACTTC. Protein product: CASSSPRTAQETQYF.

The chain carries TRBV5-1 and TRBJ1-1; a weak D match, TRBD1 (6 bases). CDR1 is SGHRS, CDR2 YFSETQ, per germline. V lost 0 bases and J 5 bases, leaving 17 bases between the germline ends. The CDR3 length is 16 residues. CDR3 sequence (DNA): TGCGCCAGCAGCTTGGTGGGGCCAGGGGACGTTACTGAAGCTTTCTTT. Translation: CASSLVGPGDVTEAFF.

This rearrangement joins TRBV7-2 to TRBJ2-7; 11 bases match TRBD1. Trimming took 5 bases from V and 6 from J; bases not matched to a gene: 6. The CDR3 covers 14 residues. The V gene's germline CDR1 is SGHTA and CDR2 FQGNSA. DNA of the CDR3: TGTGCCAGCAGCCGCCGGGACAGGGGGTTCGAGCAGTACTTC. Its protein is CASSRRDRGFEQYF.

The V call is TRBV10-3, the J call TRBJ2-2; D not resolved. The germline V and J ends were trimmed by 4 bases and 1 base, with 7 bases remaining between them. In germline, CDR1 is ENHRY, CDR2 SYGVKD. The CDR3 is 14 amino acids. CDR3 amino acids: CAISVMENTGELFF. CDR3 DNA sequence: TGTGCCATCAGTGTAATGGAGAACACCGGGGAGCTGTTTTTT.

This clonotype was counted at least ten times. The chain has TRBV10-3 and TRBJ1-5; D is unresolved. The germline CDR1 and CDR2 sequences are ENHRY and SYGVKD. This CDR3 contains 16 residues. Trimming pared 7 bases from V and 1 base from J, leaving 17 bases between. The CDR3 region has the DNA TGTGCCATCAAATTTAGGAGCGTAGCGAGCAATCAGCCCCAGCATTTT. This translates into CAIKFRSVASNQPQHF.

V usage is TRBV20-1 and J usage is TRBJ1-5; 9 nucleotides match TRBD1. Germline V lookup: CDR1 DFQATT, CDR2 SNEGSKA (reference sequence). The CDR3 is made up of 15 amino acids. V shed 1 base and J 6 bases; nucleotides not matched to a gene: 7. For the CDR3, the DNA is TGCAGTGCTAGAGTAGGGGGACAGGGCCGTCAGCCCCAGCATTTT. Its protein product is CSARVGGQGRQPQHF.

This clonotype was counted ten times or more. The chain couples TRBV5-5 to TRBJ2-5; D gene unclear. The V gene lost 0 bases and the J gene lost 7 bases, with 7 bases spanning the gap. The CDR3 is 12 residues long. Germline V gene sequence: CDR1 SGHKS, CDR2 YYEKEE (reference sequence). CDR3 in DNA: TGTGCCAGCAGCTTGGCCGAGAGGACCCAGTACTTC. Its protein is CASSLAERTQYF.

This clonotype was recorded a few times. The V call is TRBV7-2, the J call TRBJ2-5; D call uncertain. The V end was cut by 5 bases, the J end by 0 bases, with 13 bases between. The germline CDR1 and CDR2 sequences are SGHTA and FQGNSA. The CDR3 covers 15 residues. Here the CDR3 reads CASSPRRAYQETQYF. As DNA, the CDR3 is TGTGCCAGCAGCCCGAGGAGAGCGTACCAAGAGACCCAGTACTTC.

This clonotype was observed a few times. V usage is TRBV30 and J usage is TRBJ1-6, with 9 positions matching TRBD1. V lost 3 bases and J lost 8; bases outside the gene matches: 2. Per germline, CDR1 GTSNPN and CDR2 SVGIG (reference sequence). CDR3 size: 13 residues. As DNA, the CDR3 is TGTGCCTGGAGGACAGGGGGAGATTCACCCCTCCACTTT. This gives the protein CAWRTGGDSPLHF.

The chain is built from TRBV19 and TRBJ2-5; D may be TRBD1 or TRBD2 (5 bases each). Trimming left V 4 bases short and J 7 bases short, with 13 bases between. CDR3 length: 13 amino acids. Per the germline V gene, CDR1 is LNHDA and CDR2 is SQIVND (reference sequence). CDR3 in amino acids: CASSTPGPGTQYF. The CDR3, as DNA: TGTGCCAGTAGTACGCCGGGACCCGGGACCCAGTACTTC.

Details on this clonotype: The junction does not match germline at one end; this may be a read error. V and J are TRBV28 and TRBJ2-7; 10 nucleotides agree with TRBD2. Germline-derived CDR1 and CDR2 are MDHEN and SYDVKM. The CDR3 has 16 residues. The CDR3: CASSLHASGSSYEQHF. CDR3 bases: TGTGCCAGCAGCCTCCATGCTAGCGGGAGTTCGTACGAGCAGCACTTC.

The chain has TRBV25-1 and TRBJ1-2, with D uncertain. The V gene's germline CDR1 is MGHDK and CDR2 SYGVNS. Trimming took 5 bases from V and 0 from J, leaving 7 bases between them. The CDR3 has 13 residues. In nucleotides, the CDR3 is TGTGCCAGCAGTTTTTTCTCTAACTATGGCTACACCTTC. Its protein is CASSFFSNYGYTF.

The table lists this clonotype with many counts. This chain uses TRBV27 with TRBJ2-4; D assignment may be TRBD1 or TRBD2 (5 bases each). Germline V lookup: CDR1 MNHEY, CDR2 SMNVEV (reference sequence). V gave up 1 base and J gave up 6 bases, with 7 bases separating them. The CDR3 runs to 13 residues. The DNA of the CDR3 is TGTGCCAGCAGTTTATTCGGGGCAAACATTCAGTACTTC. The encoded protein is CASSLFGANIQYF.

This clonotype was observed a few times. This chain connects TRBV29-1 to TRBJ2-2; D gene ambiguous. The V gene's germline CDR1 is SQVTM and CDR2 ANQGSEA. CDR3 length: 13 amino acids. Deletions cut 7 bases from V and 2 bases from J, with 11 bases between. The CDR3 DNA is TGCAGCGCGCCGACTGGAAACACCGGGGAGCTGTTTTTT. Amino acid sequence: CSAPTGNTGELFF.

There are a few counts of this clonotype. This chain uses TRBV5-1 with TRBJ1-6; 9 positions match TRBD1. The CDR3 length is 14 residues. The germline CDR1 and CDR2 sequences are SGHRS and YFSETQ. V shed 3 bases and J 5 bases; nucleotides not matched to a gene: 0. CDR3 sequence (DNA): TGCGCCAGCAGCTGGACAGGGGATAATTCACCCCTCCACTTT. Its protein product is CASSWTGDNSPLHF. The variable domain in full, completed from reference TRBV5-1 and TRBJ1-6, reads KAGVTQTPRYLIKTRGQQVTLSCSPISGHRSVSWYQQTPGQGLQFLFEYFSETQRNKGNFPGRFSGRQFSNSRSEMNVSTLELGDSALYLCASSWTGDNSPLHFGNGTRLTVT.

About this clonotype itself: Just one base apart from a much larger clone, this may be a read error. V and J are TRBV14 and TRBJ1-1, with D unclear. Trimming removed 0 bases from V and 1 base from J, with 3 bases in between. The CDR3 runs to 13 residues. From germline, CDR1 is SGHDN and CDR2 FVKESK. The CDR3: CASSQEGNTEAFF. The CDR3 DNA reads TGTGCCAGCAGCCAAGAGGGGAACACTGAAGCTTTCTTT. Combining the CDR3 with reference TRBV14 and TRBJ1-1 gives the whole variable domain EAGVTQFPSHSVIEKGQTVTLRCDPISGHDNLYWYRRVMGKEIKFLLHFVKESKQDESGMPNNRFLAERTGGTYSTLKVQPAELEDSGVYFCASSQEGNTEAFFGQGTRLTVV.

Concerning this clonotype itself: A read error may be the cause here, since a much bigger clone is one base away. The rearrangement links TRBV3-1 to TRBJ2-7; D remains unclear. Germline CDR1 LGHDT, CDR2 YNNKEL (reference sequence). The CDR3 is 15 residues long. The CDR3 reads CASRQEVGRAYEQYF. DNA for the CDR3: TGTGCCAGCCGCCAAGAGGTCGGAAGGGCGTACGAGCAGTACTTC.

The gene calls are TRBV13 and TRBJ2-5; 10 nucleotides align to TRBD2. CDR1 PRHDT and CDR2 FYEKMQ come from the germline V gene (reference sequence). V was clipped by 3 bases and J by 0 bases; unmatched bases: 1. The CDR3 sequence is 15 residues long. In DNA, the CDR3 is TGTGCCAGCAGCTTCGGGACTAGCGACCAAGAGACCCAGTACTTC. This translates into CASSFGTSDQETQYF.

There are many counts of this clonotype. The rearrangement links TRBV24-1 to TRBJ2-7, with 7 bases aligning to TRBD1. The ends lost 3 bases at V and 3 bases at J; junction bases unmatched: 7. The CDR3 spans 15 residues. Germline CDR1 reads KGHDR; CDR2 reads SFDVKD. This CDR3 reads CATSDGTVRFYEQYF. The CDR3 nucleotides are TGTGCCACCAGTGATGGGACAGTAAGGTTCTACGAGCAGTACTTC.

The V gene is TRBV19, the J gene TRBJ2-5; D may be TRBD1 (5 bases). Trimming shortened V by 4 bases and J by 1 base, and 13 bases separated the two germline ends. CDR1 is LNHDA and CDR2 is SQIVND in the germline V gene (reference sequence). This CDR3 is built from 15 residues. CDR3 nucleotide sequence: TGTGCCAGTAGTAGTCGACAGCTAATCCAAGAGACCCAGTACTTC. It is translated as CASSSRQLIQETQYF. The full variable domain, rest sourced from reference TRBV19 and TRBJ2-5, is DGGITQSPKYLFRKEGQNVTLSCEQNLNHDAMYWYRQDPGQGLRLIYYSQIVNDFQKGDIAEGYSVSREKKESFPLTVTSAQKNPTAFYLCASSSRQLIQETQYFGPGTRLLVL.

The chain employs TRBV29-1 and TRBJ2-1; D uncertain. Germline V gene sequence: CDR1 SQVTM, CDR2 ANQGSEA. The germline V and J ends were trimmed by 1 base and 9 bases, with 4 bases remaining between them. The CDR3 is 10 amino acids. The CDR3 loop is CSVEVAEQFF. The CDR3 DNA reads TGCAGCGTTGAAGTAGCTGAGCAGTTCTTC.

This clonotype showed up just a few times. The chain has TRBV20-1 and TRBJ2-7, with D possibly matching TRBD1 (6 bases). This CDR3 is built from 13 residues. CDR1 DFQATT and CDR2 SNEGSKA come from the germline V gene (reference sequence). The germline V and J ends were trimmed by 5 bases and 0 bases, with 11 bases remaining between them. CDR3 sequence: CSAHGTYSYEQYF. DNA of the CDR3: TGCAGTGCTCACGGGACATACTCCTACGAGCAGTACTTC.

The sample holds many counts of this clonotype. This chain joins TRBV28 and TRBJ1-6; 7 nucleotides agree with TRBD1. V was clipped by 6 bases and J by 6 bases; unmatched bases: 5. This CDR3 has 14 amino acids. Germline lookup yields CDR1 MDHEN and CDR2 SYDVKM. The CDR3: CASSGDRVNSPLHF. CDR3 nucleotide sequence: TGTGCCAGCAGCGGGGACAGAGTTAATTCACCCCTCCACTTT.

For this clonotype: A clone one base away is much larger, so this may be a read error. The chain recombines TRBV27 with TRBJ1-1; D is ambiguous. The CDR3 covers 13 residues. Germline CDR1 and CDR2: MNHEY and SMNVEV (reference sequence). For the CDR3, the DNA is TGTGCCGGCAGTTTAGTGGGTGTCACTGAAGCTTTCTTT. Translating gives CAGSLVGVTEAFF.

This clonotype has only a few counts. V and J are TRBV6-1 and TRBJ2-1; a possible D gene is TRBD1 (5 bases). The CDR3 is made up of 15 amino acids. V was cut by 3 bases and J by 5 bases, with 14 bases left in between. Per germline, CDR1 MNHNS and CDR2 SASEGT. The chain's CDR3 is CASSDQTGLNNEQFF. Written as DNA, the CDR3 is TGTGCCAGCAGTGATCAAACAGGTCTTAACAATGAGCAGTTCTTC.

For this clonotype: Being one base from a much bigger clone, this may be a read error. This chain connects TRBV29-1 to TRBJ1-4; 7 bases fit TRBD1. J gave up 1 base and V 7 bases, and 6 bases lay outside the gene matches. Germline-derived CDR1 and CDR2 are SQVTM and ANQGSEA. The CDR3 has 14 amino acids. CDR3 sequence (DNA): TGCAGCGCAGCTCGGACAGGAACTAATGAAAAACTGTTTTTT. It encodes CSAARTGTNEKLFF.